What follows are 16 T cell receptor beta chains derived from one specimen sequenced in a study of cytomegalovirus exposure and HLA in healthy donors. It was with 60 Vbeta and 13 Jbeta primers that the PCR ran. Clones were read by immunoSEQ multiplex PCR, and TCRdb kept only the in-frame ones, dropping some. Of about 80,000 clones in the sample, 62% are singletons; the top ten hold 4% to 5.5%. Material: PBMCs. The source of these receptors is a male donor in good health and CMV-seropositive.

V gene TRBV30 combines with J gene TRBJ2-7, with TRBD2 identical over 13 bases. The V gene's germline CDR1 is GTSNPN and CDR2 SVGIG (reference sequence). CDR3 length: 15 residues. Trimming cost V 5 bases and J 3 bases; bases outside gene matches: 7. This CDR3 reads CAWDGLAGDGYEQYF. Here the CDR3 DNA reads TGTGCCTGGGACGGACTAGCGGGAGATGGCTACGAGCAGTACTTC.

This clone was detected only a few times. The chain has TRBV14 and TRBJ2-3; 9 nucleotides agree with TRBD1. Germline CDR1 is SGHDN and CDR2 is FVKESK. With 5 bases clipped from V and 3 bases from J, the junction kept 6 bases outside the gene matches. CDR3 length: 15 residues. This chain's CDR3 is CASSLGQGRTDTQYF. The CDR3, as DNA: TGTGCCAGCAGCTTGGGACAGGGAAGGACAGATACGCAGTATTTT.

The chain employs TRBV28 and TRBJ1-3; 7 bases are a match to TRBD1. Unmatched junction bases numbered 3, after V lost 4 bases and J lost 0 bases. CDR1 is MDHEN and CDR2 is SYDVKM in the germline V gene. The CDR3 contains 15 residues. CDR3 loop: CASSWTGLSGNTIYF. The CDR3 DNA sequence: TGTGCCAGCAGTTGGACAGGCCTCTCTGGAAACACCATATATTTT.

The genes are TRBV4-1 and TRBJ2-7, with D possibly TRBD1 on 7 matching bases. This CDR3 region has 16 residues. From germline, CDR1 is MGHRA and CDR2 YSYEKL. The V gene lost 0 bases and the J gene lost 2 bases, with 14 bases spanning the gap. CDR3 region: CASSQDRGQGAYEQYF. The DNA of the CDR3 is TGCGCCAGCAGCCAAGATCGGGGGCAGGGGGCCTACGAGCAGTACTTC.

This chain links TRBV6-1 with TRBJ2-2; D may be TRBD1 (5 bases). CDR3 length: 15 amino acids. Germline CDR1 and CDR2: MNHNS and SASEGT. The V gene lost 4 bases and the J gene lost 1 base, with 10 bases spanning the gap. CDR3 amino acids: CASSASTGNTGELFF. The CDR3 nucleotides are TGTGCCAGCAGTGCCTCAACAGGGAACACCGGGGAGCTGTTTTTT.

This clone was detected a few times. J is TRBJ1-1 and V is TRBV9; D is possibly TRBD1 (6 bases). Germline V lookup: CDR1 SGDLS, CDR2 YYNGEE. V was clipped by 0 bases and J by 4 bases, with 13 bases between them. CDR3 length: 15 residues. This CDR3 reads CASSVEGSGVTEAFF. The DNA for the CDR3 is TGTGCCAGCAGCGTAGAAGGGTCAGGGGTCACTGAAGCTTTCTTT. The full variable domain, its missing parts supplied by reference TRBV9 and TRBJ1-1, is DSGVTQTPKHLITATGQRVTLRCSPRSGDLSVYWYQQSLDQGLQFLIQYYNGEERAKGNILERFSAQQFPDLHSELNLSSLELGDSALYFCASSVEGSGVTEAFFGQGTRLTVV.

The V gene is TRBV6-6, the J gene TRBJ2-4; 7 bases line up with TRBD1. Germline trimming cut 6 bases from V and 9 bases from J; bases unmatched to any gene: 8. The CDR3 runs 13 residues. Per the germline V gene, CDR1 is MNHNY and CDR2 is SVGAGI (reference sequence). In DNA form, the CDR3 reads TGTGCCAGCAGGCGTGACAGGGAAGGCATTCAGTACTTC. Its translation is CASRRDREGIQYF.

The CDR3 DNA is TGTGCCAGCAGCTTATCGGTCGGGACAGTCTACTATGGCTACACCTTC. It encodes CASSLSVGTVYYGYTF. The gene calls are TRBV7-2 and TRBJ1-2; 7 bases match TRBD1. The CDR3 sequence is 16 residues long. Germline V gene sequence: CDR1 SGHTA, CDR2 FQGNSA. With V trimmed by 2 bases and J by 3 bases, 9 bases remained unmatched. The variable domain in full, completed from reference TRBV7-2 and TRBJ1-2, reads GAGVSQSPSNKVTEKGKDVELRCDPISGHTALYWYRQSLGQGLEFLIYFQGNSAPDKSGLPSDRFSAERTGGSVSTLTIQRTQQEDSAVYLCASSLSVGTVYYGYTFGSGTRLTVV.

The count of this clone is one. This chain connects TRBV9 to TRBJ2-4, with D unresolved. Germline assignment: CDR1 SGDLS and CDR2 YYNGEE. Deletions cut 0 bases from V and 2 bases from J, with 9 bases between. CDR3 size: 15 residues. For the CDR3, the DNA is TGTGCCAGCAGCGTAGACAGTGCCCCCAAAAACATTCAGTACTTC. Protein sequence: CASSVDSAPKNIQYF.

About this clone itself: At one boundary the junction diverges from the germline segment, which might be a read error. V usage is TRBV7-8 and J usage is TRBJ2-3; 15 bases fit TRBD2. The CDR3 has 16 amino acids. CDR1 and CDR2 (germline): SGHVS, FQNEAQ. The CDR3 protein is CACSIGLAGGGDTQYF. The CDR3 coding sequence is TGTGCCTGCAGCATCGGACTAGCGGGGGGGGGAGATACGCAGTATTTT.

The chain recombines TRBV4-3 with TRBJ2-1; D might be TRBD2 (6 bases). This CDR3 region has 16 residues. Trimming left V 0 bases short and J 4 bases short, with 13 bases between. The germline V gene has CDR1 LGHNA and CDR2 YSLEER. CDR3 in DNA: TGCGCCAGCAGCCAAGAGAGGGTGGGGGGATACAATGAGCAGTTCTTC. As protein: CASSQERVGGYNEQFF.

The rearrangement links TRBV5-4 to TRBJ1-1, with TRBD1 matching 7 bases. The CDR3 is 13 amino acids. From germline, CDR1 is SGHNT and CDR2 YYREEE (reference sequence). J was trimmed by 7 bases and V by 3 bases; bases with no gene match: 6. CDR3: CASSSTGRNEAFF. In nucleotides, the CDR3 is TGTGCCAGCAGCTCGACAGGGCGAAATGAAGCTTTCTTT. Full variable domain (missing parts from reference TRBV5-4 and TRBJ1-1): ETGVTQSPTHLIKTRGQQVTLRCSSQSGHNTVSWYQQALGQGPQFIFQYYREEENGRGNFPPRFSGLQFPNYSSELNVNALELDDSALYLCASSSTGRNEAFFGQGTRLTVV.

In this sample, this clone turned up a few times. CDR3 amino acids: CASSPGLVSSDEQFF. The CDR3, as DNA: TGTGCCAGCAGCCCCGGACTAGTCTCCTCCGATGAGCAGTTCTTC. V is TRBV13 and J is TRBJ2-1; 7 bases line up with TRBD2. With V trimmed by 5 bases and J by 8 bases, 12 bases remained unmatched. This CDR3 contains 15 residues. The germline V gene has CDR1 PRHDT and CDR2 FYEKMQ (reference sequence).

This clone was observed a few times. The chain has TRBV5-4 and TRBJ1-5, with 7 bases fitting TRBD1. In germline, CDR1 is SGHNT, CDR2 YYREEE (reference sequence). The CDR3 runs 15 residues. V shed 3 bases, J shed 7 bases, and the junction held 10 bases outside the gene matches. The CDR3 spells CASSYREGGGQPQHF. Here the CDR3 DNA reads TGTGCCAGCAGCTACAGGGAAGGAGGGGGCCAGCCCCAGCATTTT.

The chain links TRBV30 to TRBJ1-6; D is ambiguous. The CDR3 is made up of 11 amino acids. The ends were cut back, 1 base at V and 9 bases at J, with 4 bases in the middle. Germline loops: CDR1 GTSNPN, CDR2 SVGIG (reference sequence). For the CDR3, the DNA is TGTGCCTGGAGTGACGGTTCACCCCTCCACTTT. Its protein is CAWSDGSPLHF.

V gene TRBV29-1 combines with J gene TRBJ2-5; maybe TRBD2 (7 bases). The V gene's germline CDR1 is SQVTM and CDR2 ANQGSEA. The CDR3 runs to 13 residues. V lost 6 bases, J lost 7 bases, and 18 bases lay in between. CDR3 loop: CSVGGDHLGTQYF. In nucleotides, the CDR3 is TGCAGCGTAGGGGGGGACCATCTTGGGACCCAGTACTTC.